This entry features one TCR beta chain sequence. Its antigen is not identified. The germline V gene has CDR1 GTSNPN and CDR2 SVGIG (reference sequence). CDR3 length equals 15 residues. The germline V and J ends were trimmed by 5 bases and 0 bases, with 15 bases remaining between them. These data belong to a study of cytomegalovirus exposure and HLA in healthy donors. PCR used 60 Vbeta primers and 13 Jbeta primers. Repertoires were generated with immunoSEQ multiplex PCR, while TCRdb's copy carries only in-frame clones and drops some. The sample consists of about 180,000 clones, 65% to 85% of them appearing once. Regarding the study as a whole: CMV serostatus was the only immune exposure information that was available. TCR beta chains numbering under 200 were designated cytomegalovirus-associated. Follow-up analysis later connected one missense variant in DCLRE1C with trimming of TCR beta V- and J-genes.

The chain uses TRBV30 and TRBJ2-3, with D possibly being TRBD1 (7 bases). The TCR comes from a man aged 55 to 70 in good health and CMV-seronegative. Sequencing input: PBMCs. CDR3 residues: CAWGLTGTSTDTQYF. CDR3 coding DNA: TGTGCCTGGGGTTTGACAGGGACTAGCACAGATACGCAGTATTTT.